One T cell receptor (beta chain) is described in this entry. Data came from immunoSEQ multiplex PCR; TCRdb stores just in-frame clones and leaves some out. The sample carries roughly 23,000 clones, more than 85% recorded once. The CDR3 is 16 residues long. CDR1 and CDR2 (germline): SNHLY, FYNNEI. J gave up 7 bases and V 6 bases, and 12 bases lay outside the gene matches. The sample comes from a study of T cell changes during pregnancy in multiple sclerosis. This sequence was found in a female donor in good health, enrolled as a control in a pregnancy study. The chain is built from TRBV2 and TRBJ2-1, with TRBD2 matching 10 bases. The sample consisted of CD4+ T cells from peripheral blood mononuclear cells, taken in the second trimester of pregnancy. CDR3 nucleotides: TGTGCCAGCAGCGGGGTGGACCAGCGGGGGGGTAATGAGCAGTTCTTC. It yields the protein CASSGVDQRGGNEQFF. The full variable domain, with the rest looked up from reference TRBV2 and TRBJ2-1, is EPEVTQTPSHQVTQMGQEVILRCVPISNHLYFYWYRQILGQKVEFLVSFYNNEISEKSEIFDDQFSVERPDGSNFTLKIRSTKLEDSAMYFCASSGVDQRGGNEQFFGPGTRLTVL.